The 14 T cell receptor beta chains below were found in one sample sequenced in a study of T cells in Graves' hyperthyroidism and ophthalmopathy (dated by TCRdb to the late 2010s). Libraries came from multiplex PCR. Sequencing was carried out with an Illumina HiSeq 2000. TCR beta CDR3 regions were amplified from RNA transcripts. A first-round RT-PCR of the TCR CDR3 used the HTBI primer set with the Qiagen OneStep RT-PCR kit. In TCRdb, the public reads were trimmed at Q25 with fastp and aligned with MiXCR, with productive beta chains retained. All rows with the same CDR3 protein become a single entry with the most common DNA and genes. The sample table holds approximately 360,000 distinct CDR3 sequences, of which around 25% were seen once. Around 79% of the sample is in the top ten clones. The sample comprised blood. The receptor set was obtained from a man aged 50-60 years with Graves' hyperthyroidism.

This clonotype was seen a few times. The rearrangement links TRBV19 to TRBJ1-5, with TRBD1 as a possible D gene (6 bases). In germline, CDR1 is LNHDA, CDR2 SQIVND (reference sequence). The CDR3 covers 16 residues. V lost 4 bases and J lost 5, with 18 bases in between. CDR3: CASSSVGGGNDQPQHF. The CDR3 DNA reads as TGTGCCAGTAGTAGCGTAGGAGGGGGGAACGATCAGCCCCAGCATTTT.

The CDR3 spells CASRRTGTSGSQADTQYF. CDR3 in DNA: TGTGCCAGCAGGCGAACCGGGACTAGCGGGAGTCAAGCAGATACGCAGTATTTT. The chain uses TRBV7-2 and TRBJ2-3, with 14 bases aligning to TRBD2. The CDR3 has 18 residues. The germline CDR1 and CDR2 sequences are SGHTA and FQGNSA. The V segment lost 6 bases and the J segment 4 bases; nucleotides outside the gene matches: 12.

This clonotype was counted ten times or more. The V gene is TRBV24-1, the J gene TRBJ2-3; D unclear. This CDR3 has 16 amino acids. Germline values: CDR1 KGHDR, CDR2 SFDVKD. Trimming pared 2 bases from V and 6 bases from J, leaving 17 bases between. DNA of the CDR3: TGTGCCACCAGTGATTCCGGACCCTCCGGGTTGGATACGCAGTATTTT. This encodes CATSDSGPSGLDTQYF.

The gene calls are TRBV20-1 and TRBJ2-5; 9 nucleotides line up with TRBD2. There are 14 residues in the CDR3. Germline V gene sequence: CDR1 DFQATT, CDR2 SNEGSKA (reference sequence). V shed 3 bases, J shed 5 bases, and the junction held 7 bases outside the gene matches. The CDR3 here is CSASMVSGSETQYF. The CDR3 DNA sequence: TGCAGTGCTAGTATGGTTAGCGGGAGTGAGACCCAGTACTTC.

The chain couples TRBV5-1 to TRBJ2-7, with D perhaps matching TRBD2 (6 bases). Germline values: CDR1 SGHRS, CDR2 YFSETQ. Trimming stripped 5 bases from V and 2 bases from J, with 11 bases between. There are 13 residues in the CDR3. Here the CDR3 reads CASRRDGPYEQYF. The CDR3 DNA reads TGCGCCAGCAGGCGGGACGGACCCTACGAGCAGTACTTC.

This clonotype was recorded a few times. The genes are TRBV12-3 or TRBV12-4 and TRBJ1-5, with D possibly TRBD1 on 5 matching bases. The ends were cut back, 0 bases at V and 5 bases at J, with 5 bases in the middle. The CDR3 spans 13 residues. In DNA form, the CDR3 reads TGTGCCAGCAGTTTAGCCAGGGATCAGCCCCAGCATTTT. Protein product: CASSLARDQPQHF.

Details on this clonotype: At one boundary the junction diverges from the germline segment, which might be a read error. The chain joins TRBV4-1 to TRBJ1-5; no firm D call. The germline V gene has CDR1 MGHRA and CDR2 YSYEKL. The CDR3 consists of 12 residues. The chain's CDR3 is CASSQIGQPQHF. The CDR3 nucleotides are TGTGCCAGCAGCCAAATTGGTCAGCCCCAGCATTTT.

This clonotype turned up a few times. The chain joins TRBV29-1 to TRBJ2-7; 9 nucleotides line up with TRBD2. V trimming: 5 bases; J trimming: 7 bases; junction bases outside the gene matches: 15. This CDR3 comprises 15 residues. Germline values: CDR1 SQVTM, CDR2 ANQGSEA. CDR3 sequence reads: CSVKTSGGTYEEQYF. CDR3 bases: TGCAGCGTTAAGACTAGCGGTGGGACCTACGAGGAGCAGTACTTC.

The CDR3: CASAPDLYSGNTIYF. The CDR3 nucleotides read TGTGCCAGCGCACCGGATCTTTACTCTGGAAACACCATATATTTT. This chain uses TRBV7-9 with TRBJ1-3, with no clear D. V lost 8 bases and J lost 0, with 14 bases in between. The length of the CDR3 is 15 residues. Germline CDR1 SEHNR, CDR2 FQNEAQ (reference sequence).

CDR3 in DNA: TGCAGTGCTAGTGATGGGCCCCCGAGCACCTATGGCTACACCTTC. Its protein product is CSASDGPPSTYGYTF. V is TRBV20-1 and J is TRBJ1-2; D unresolved. The CDR3 contains 15 residues. The germline V gene encodes CDR1 DFQATT and CDR2 SNEGSKA (reference sequence). Trimming removed 3 bases from V and 4 bases from J, with 18 bases in between.

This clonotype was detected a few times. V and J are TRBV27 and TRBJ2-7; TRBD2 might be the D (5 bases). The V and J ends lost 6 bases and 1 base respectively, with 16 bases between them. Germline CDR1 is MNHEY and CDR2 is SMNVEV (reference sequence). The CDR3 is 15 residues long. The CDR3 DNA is TGTGCCAGCAGAATAAACGTGGGAGCTTCCTACGAGCAGTACTTC. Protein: CASRINVGASYEQYF.

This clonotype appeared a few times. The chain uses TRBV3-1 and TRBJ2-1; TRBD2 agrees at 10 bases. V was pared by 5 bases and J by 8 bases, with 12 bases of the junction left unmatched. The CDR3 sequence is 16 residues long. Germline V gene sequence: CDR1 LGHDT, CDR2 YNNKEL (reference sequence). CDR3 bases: TGTGCCAGCAGCACCGGACTAGCGGTACCGAGGGATGAGCAGTTCTTC. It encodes CASSTGLAVPRDEQFF.

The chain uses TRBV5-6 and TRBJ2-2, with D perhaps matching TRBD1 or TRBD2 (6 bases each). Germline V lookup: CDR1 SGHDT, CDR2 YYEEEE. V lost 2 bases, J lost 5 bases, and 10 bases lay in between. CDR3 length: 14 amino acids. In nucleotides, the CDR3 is TGTGCCAGCAGCTTACAGGGAGGAACCGGGGAGCTGTTTTTT. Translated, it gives CASSLQGGTGELFF.

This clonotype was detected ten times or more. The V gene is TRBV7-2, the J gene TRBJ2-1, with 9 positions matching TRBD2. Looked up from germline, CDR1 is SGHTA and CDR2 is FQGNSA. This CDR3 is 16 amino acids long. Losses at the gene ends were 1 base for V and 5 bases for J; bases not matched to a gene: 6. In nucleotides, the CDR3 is TGTGCCAGCAGCTTAGGGTCGGCGGGAGGGAACAATGAGCAGTTCTTC. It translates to CASSLGSAGGNNEQFF.